Each of the 24 T cell receptor beta chains below was sequenced from the same sample in a study of cytomegalovirus exposure and HLA in healthy donors. The PCR contained 60 Vbeta and 13 Jbeta primers. The data were produced by immunoSEQ multiplex PCR, yet TCRdb's version contains in-frame clones alone and is incomplete. Its clone listing holds around 100,000 clones. The sequenced sample was PBMCs. These receptors originate from a man aged 35 to 55 in good health and CMV-seropositive.

The genes are TRBV4-1 and TRBJ2-7; 7 nucleotides line up with TRBD1. CDR1 and CDR2 (germline): MGHRA, YSYEKL. Losses at the gene ends were 1 base for V and 4 bases for J; bases not matched to a gene: 19. The CDR3 consists of 19 residues. The CDR3 spells CASSQVGGRDRFSSYEQYF. CDR3 in DNA: TGCGCCAGCAGCCAAGTCGGAGGCCGGGACAGATTTAGTAGTTACGAGCAGTACTTC.

The chain combines TRBV7-9 with TRBJ2-7, with 7 bases lining up with TRBD2. CDR3 length: 15 residues. Germline CDR1 and CDR2: SEHNR and FQNEAQ (reference sequence). With 4 bases clipped from V and 5 bases from J, the junction kept 11 bases outside the gene matches. The CDR3 sequence is CASSSVGSGNNEQYF. As DNA, the CDR3 is TGTGCCAGCAGCTCGGTCGGAAGCGGGAACAACGAGCAGTACTTC.

This chain uses TRBV4-2 with TRBJ2-2, with unresolved D. CDR3 size: 16 residues. Between the trimmed V and J ends, which lost 4 bases and 1 base, there was a span of 13 bases. Germline CDR1 reads LGHNA; CDR2 reads YNFKEQ. Here the CDR3 DNA reads TGTGCCAGCAGCCCGACCGCGGAACGGAACACCGGGGAGCTGTTTTTT. Translating gives CASSPTAERNTGELFF.

The chain uses TRBV28 and TRBJ1-1; D remains ambiguous. The germline V and J ends were trimmed by 3 bases and 5 bases, with 7 bases remaining between them. In germline, CDR1 is MDHEN, CDR2 SYDVKM. The CDR3 loop spans 12 amino acids. The CDR3 DNA reads TGTGCCAGCAGTTTCCGGGGAACTGAAGCTTTCTTT. This encodes CASSFRGTEAFF.

The chain has TRBV18 and TRBJ2-1; 10 bases align to TRBD2. The V gene's germline CDR1 is KGHSH and CDR2 LQKENI. The CDR3 spans 16 residues. J gave up 3 bases and V 6 bases, and 8 bases lay outside the gene matches. The CDR3 bases are TGTGCCAGCTCCCCGCCCGGGACTAGCGTCTACAATGAGCAGTTCTTC. This translates into CASSPPGTSVYNEQFF.

The V and J genes are TRBV7-9 and TRBJ2-7; 10 bases line up with TRBD1. V gave up 4 bases and J gave up 2 bases; unmatched junction bases: 5. This CDR3 has 15 amino acids. Germline V gives CDR1 SEHNR, CDR2 FQNEAQ (reference sequence). This CDR3 is CASSSAGTGAYEQYF. The CDR3 nucleotides read TGTGCCAGCAGCTCAGCCGGGACAGGGGCCTACGAGCAGTACTTC.

V gene TRBV29-1 combines with J gene TRBJ2-2, with 8 bases aligning to TRBD2. V lost 7 bases, J lost 6 bases, and 10 bases stayed unmatched. Germline CDR1 SQVTM, CDR2 ANQGSEA. The CDR3 length is 14 residues. The CDR3 reads CSAIGTRPPGELFF. DNA of the CDR3: TGCAGCGCGATCGGGACTAGGCCCCCCGGGGAGCTGTTTTTT.

This sequence joins TRBV5-1 and TRBJ2-2; 7 bases line up with TRBD2. V was pared by 1 base and J by 3 bases, with 3 bases of the junction left unmatched. The germline gives CDR1 SGHRS, CDR2 YFSETQ. The CDR3 totals 15 residues. Written as DNA, the CDR3 is TGCGCCAGCAGCTTGCCCAGCGGGGACACCGGGGAGCTGTTTTTT. Protein: CASSLPSGDTGELFF.

The V call is TRBV7-2, the J call TRBJ1-5; D ambiguous. Germline V gives CDR1 SGHTA, CDR2 FQGNSA. Trimming pared 0 bases from V and 2 bases from J, leaving 8 bases between. The CDR3 is 15 amino acids. The CDR3 sequence: CASSLAEGGNQPQHF. The CDR3 DNA is TGTGCCAGCAGCTTAGCTGAGGGAGGCAATCAGCCCCAGCATTTT.

The chain employs TRBV5-1 and TRBJ1-1; D gene uncertain. The CDR3 runs to 13 residues. V dropped 0 bases and J dropped 4 bases, with 7 bases sitting between them. Looked up from germline, CDR1 is SGHRS and CDR2 is YFSETQ. CDR3 coding DNA: TGCGCCAGCAGCTTGGGACTTCTCACTGAAGCTTTCTTT. It codes for CASSLGLLTEAFF. Looking up the rest from reference TRBV5-1 and TRBJ1-1 gives the full variable domain: KAGVTQTPRYLIKTRGQQVTLSCSPISGHRSVSWYQQTPGQGLQFLFEYFSETQRNKGNFPGRFSGRQFSNSRSEMNVSTLELGDSALYLCASSLGLLTEAFFGQGTRLTVV.

This rearrangement joins TRBV29-1 to TRBJ2-1; 10 bases line up with TRBD2. Germline loops: CDR1 SQVTM, CDR2 ANQGSEA. J lost 4 bases, V lost 5 bases, and 14 bases had no gene match. The CDR3 runs to 17 residues. CDR3 DNA sequence: TGCAGCGTTCAAATCCAATGGACTAGCGGCAATTACAATGAGCAGTTCTTC. Protein sequence: CSVQIQWTSGNYNEQFF.

This chain joins TRBV7-2 and TRBJ2-7; TRBD2 matches at 11 bases. CDR3 length: 15 residues. J lost 7 bases, V lost 5 bases, and 10 bases had no gene match. CDR1 is SGHTA and CDR2 is FQGNSA in the germline V gene. This CDR3 is CASSPRTSGFREQYF. CDR3 nucleotide sequence: TGTGCCAGCAGCCCCCGGACTAGCGGGTTTAGGGAGCAGTACTTC.

The rearrangement joins TRBV7-9 to TRBJ1-1; no clear D gene. The CDR3 consists of 13 residues. The V end lost 2 bases, the J end lost 0 bases, and 4 bases lay between the germline ends. Germline CDR1 and CDR2: SEHNR and FQNEAQ (reference sequence). The CDR3, as DNA: TGTGCCAGCAGCTTAAGCGTGAACACTGAAGCTTTCTTT. This encodes CASSLSVNTEAFF.

The CDR3 coding sequence is TGCAGCGTTGAAAGGAAGGACAGGGGATCCTACGAGCAGTACTTC. As protein: CSVERKDRGSYEQYF. The V and J genes are TRBV29-1 and TRBJ2-7; 9 nucleotides match TRBD1. From germline, CDR1 is SQVTM and CDR2 ANQGSEA. V lost 2 bases and J lost 1; bases outside the gene matches: 6. The CDR3 is 15 amino acids.

The chain combines TRBV14 with TRBJ1-2; possible D gene TRBD1, 5 bases. The CDR3 totals 15 residues. Trimming took off 4 bases at V and 2 bases at J, with 14 bases between the two ends. Germline-derived CDR1 and CDR2 are SGHDN and FVKESK. The CDR3 here is CASSLSQDGNYGYTF. CDR3 nucleotides: TGTGCCAGCAGCCTATCACAGGACGGAAACTATGGCTACACCTTC.

This chain uses TRBV9 with TRBJ2-1; 8 bases agree with TRBD2. V was pared by 0 bases and J by 6 bases, with 5 bases of the junction left unmatched. Germline V gene sequence: CDR1 SGDLS, CDR2 YYNGEE. The CDR3 consists of 15 residues. CDR3 in DNA: TGTGCCAGCAGCGTAGCGGGAGGGCCAGTCAATGAGCAGTTCTTC. Its protein is CASSVAGGPVNEQFF.

The CDR3 sequence: CASSWGTSGGLGYEQYF. CDR3 coding DNA: TGTGCCAGCAGCTGGGGGACTAGCGGGGGCCTCGGGTACGAGCAGTACTTC. The V gene is TRBV5-6, the J gene TRBJ2-7, with 14 positions matching TRBD2. The CDR3 extends over 17 amino acids. Germline trimming cut 3 bases from V and 4 bases from J; bases unmatched to any gene: 9. Germline-derived CDR1 and CDR2 are SGHDT and YYEEEE.

As for this clone: The same CDR3 also results from other DNA sequences found in this sample. This chain links TRBV20-1 with TRBJ1-1; no clear D gene. Trimming took 3 bases from V and 0 from J, leaving 2 bases between them. CDR1 is DFQATT and CDR2 is SNEGSKA in the germline V gene (reference sequence). The CDR3 spans 11 residues. The CDR3 sequence: CSASMNTEAFF. The CDR3 DNA reads as TGCAGTGCTAGTATGAACACTGAAGCTTTCTTT.

This chain connects TRBV7-8 to TRBJ2-3, with a possible D match to TRBD1 (6 bases). V was clipped by 5 bases and J by 5 bases, with 17 bases between them. The CDR3 is 15 residues long. In germline, CDR1 is SGHVS, CDR2 FQNEAQ. The chain's CDR3 is CASSLRGQFEDTQYF. The CDR3 nucleotides are TGTGCCAGCAGCCTCCGTGGACAGTTCGAAGATACGCAGTATTTT.

This chain uses TRBV5-4 with TRBJ2-1; 11 bases match TRBD2. V shed 4 bases and J 2 bases; nucleotides not matched to a gene: 5. The CDR3 length is 16 residues. The germline CDR1 and CDR2 sequences are SGHNT and YYREEE (reference sequence). CDR3 DNA: TGTGCCAGCAGCATGGGGACTAGCGGAGCCTACAATGAGCAGTTCTTC. Its protein is CASSMGTSGAYNEQFF.

The gene calls are TRBV4-2 and TRBJ2-1, with a possible D match to TRBD2 (5 bases). CDR3 size: 16 residues. The germline CDR1 and CDR2 sequences are LGHNA and YNFKEQ. V was pared by 0 bases and J by 0 bases, with 9 bases between. The CDR3 loop reads CASSQESTSSYNEQFF. The CDR3 DNA is TGTGCCAGCAGCCAAGAGTCTACTAGCTCCTACAATGAGCAGTTCTTC.

The chain combines TRBV2 with TRBJ2-3; 10 positions match TRBD2. Germline loops: CDR1 SNHLY, CDR2 FYNNEI. This CDR3 spans 16 amino acids. Losses at the gene ends were 11 bases for V and 0 bases for J; bases not matched to a gene: 11. The CDR3: CAAIPLAGVSTDTQYF. The DNA for the CDR3 is TGTGCCGCAATACCGCTAGCGGGAGTGAGCACAGATACGCAGTATTTT.

The V call is TRBV15, the J call TRBJ2-3, with 8 bases fitting TRBD2. CDR3 size: 17 residues. Germline CDR1 reads LNHNV; CDR2 reads YYDKDF (reference sequence). V lost 1 base, J lost 4 bases, and 10 bases stayed unmatched. The CDR3 protein is CATSRGQGLVASDTQYF. CDR3 coding DNA: TGTGCCACCAGCAGAGGCCAGGGACTAGTGGCGTCAGATACGCAGTATTTT.

The chain recombines TRBV27 with TRBJ2-5; 8 bases map to TRBD1. Germline values: CDR1 MNHEY, CDR2 SMNVEV (reference sequence). The CDR3 consists of 15 residues. The V gene end was trimmed by 4 bases and the J gene end by 4 bases; junction bases not matched to a gene: 8. In DNA form, the CDR3 reads TGTGCCAGCAGTTCAGGGGGCAATTCAGGAGAGACCCAGTACTTC. Encoded protein: CASSSGGNSGETQYF.